Sequencing of this TCR beta chain was carried out in a study of blood T cell repertoires in COVID-19. In the authors' methods: Cell counts per sample came from amplifying reference gene primers. Using immunoSEQ multiplex PCR, the repertoire was profiled, and TCRdb retains in-frame clones only, with some absent. Clone size and V and J calls were adopted from that table, with D and trimming inferred from the DNA. The sample lists more than 140,000 clones, around 84% occurring once. Germline-derived CDR1 and CDR2 are SGHAT and FQNNGV. This CDR3 contains 12 residues. V was clipped by 5 bases and J by 4 bases, with 9 bases between them.

The source is an older woman with acute or convalescent COVID-19. The gene calls are TRBV11-2 and TRBJ2-7; D remains unclear. Sequencing was carried out using peripheral blood. CDR3 in amino acids: CASSILEYEQYF. The CDR3 DNA follows: TGTGCCAGCAGCATTCTAGAGTACGAGCAGTACTTC.